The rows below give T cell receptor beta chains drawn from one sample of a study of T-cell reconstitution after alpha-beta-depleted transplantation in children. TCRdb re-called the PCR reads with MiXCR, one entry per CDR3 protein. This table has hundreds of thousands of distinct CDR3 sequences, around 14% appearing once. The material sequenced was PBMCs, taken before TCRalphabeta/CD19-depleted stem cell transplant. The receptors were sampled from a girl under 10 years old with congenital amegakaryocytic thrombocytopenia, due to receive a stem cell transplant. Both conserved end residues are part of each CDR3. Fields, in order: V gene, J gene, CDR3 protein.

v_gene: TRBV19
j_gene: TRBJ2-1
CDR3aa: CASSRTGTVGYNEQFF

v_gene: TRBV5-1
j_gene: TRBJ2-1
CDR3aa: CASEIDHDSYNEQFF

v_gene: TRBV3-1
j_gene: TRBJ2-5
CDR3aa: CASSQLAGWETQYF

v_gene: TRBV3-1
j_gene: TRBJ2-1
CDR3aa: CASRSGLGFNEQFF

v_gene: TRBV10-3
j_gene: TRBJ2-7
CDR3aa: CAISESDRGSYEQYF

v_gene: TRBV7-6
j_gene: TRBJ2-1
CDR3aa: CASSSRWRGDEQFF

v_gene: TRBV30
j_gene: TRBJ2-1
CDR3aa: CAWSVRASSYNEQFF

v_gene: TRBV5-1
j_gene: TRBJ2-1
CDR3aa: CASKSGLSNEQFF

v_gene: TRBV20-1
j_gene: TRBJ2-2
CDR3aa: CSAREHTGELFF

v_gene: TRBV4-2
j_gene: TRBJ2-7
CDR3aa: CASSQDLGRYEQYF

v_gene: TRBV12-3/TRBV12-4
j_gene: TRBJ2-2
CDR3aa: CASGGLAGGNTGELFF

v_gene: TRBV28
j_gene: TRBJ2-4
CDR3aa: CASSLPGGTGIQYF

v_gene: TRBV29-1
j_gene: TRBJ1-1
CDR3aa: CSVDRGLGTGGNTEAFF

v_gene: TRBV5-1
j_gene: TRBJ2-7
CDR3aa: CASSLYFGSEQYF

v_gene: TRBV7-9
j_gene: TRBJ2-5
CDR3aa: CASSLGYRGETQYF

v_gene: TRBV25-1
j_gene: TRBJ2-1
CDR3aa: CASSRIYGTNNEQFF

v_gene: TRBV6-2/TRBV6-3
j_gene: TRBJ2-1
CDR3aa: CASSYGPLSGRAFRFF

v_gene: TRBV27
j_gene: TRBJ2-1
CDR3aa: CASTGLSDEQFF

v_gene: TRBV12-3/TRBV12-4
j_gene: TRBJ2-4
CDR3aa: CASSSGPIGRLYIQYF

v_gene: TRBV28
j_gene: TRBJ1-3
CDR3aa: CASSLKYSGNTIYF

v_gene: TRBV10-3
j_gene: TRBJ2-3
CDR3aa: CAISDGSPTDTQYF

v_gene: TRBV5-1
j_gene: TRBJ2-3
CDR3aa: CASSLAQALDTQYF

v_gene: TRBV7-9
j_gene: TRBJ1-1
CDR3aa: CASSHSLVIALGTEAFF

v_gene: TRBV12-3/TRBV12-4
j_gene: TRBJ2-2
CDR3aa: CASSFIGHTGELFF

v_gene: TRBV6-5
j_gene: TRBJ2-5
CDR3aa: CASSYRVSPTETQYF

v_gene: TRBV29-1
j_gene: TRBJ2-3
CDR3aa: CSVGGLAGGDTQYF

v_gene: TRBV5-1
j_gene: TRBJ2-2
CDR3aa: CASSLRAGANTGELFF